Below are 24 T cell receptor beta chains sequenced from a single sample in a study of blood T cell repertoires in COVID-19. Sequencing was performed with immunoSEQ multiplex PCR; in TCRdb, only in-frame clones are kept and a portion is missing. The sample lists about 160,000 clones; around 74% were seen once. Sequencing was done on a sample of peripheral blood. These receptors all stem from a woman aged 80 or older with acute or convalescent COVID-19.

The rearrangement joins TRBV7-3 to TRBJ2-2; 7 nucleotides agree with TRBD2. CDR1 and CDR2 (germline): SGHTA, FQGTGA. J was trimmed by 4 bases and V by 4 bases; bases with no gene match: 9. This CDR3 has 16 amino acids. The CDR3 region is CASSSDRGGVTGELFF. Here the CDR3 DNA reads TGTGCCAGCAGCTCGGACCGGGGAGGGGTCACCGGGGAGCTGTTTTTT.

The DNA of the CDR3 is TGTGCCAGCAGCCCCGGGGACAGCTGGACATTAACCTACGAGCAGTACTTC. Amino acid sequence: CASSPGDSWTLTYEQYF. The chain couples TRBV11-2 to TRBJ2-7; 7 bases map to TRBD1. Germline CDR1 SGHAT, CDR2 FQNNGV. CDR3 length equals 17 residues. After removal of 5 bases from V and 2 bases from J, the junction contained 15 bases not matched to a gene.

The chain carries TRBV6-6 and TRBJ1-2; 7 nucleotides line up with TRBD1. The V and J ends lost 4 bases and 0 bases, in that order; junction bases with no gene match: 5. Germline CDR1 and CDR2: MNHNY and SVGAGI (reference sequence). The CDR3 length is 15 residues. The chain's CDR3 is CASSSSQGANYGYTF. The DNA for the CDR3 is TGTGCCAGCAGTTCAAGCCAGGGGGCTAACTATGGCTACACCTTC.

The chain combines TRBV19 with TRBJ1-2; TRBD1 matches 7 bases. The length of the CDR3 is 15 residues. V lost 4 bases, J lost 4 bases, and 9 bases stayed unmatched. Germline values: CDR1 LNHDA, CDR2 SQIVND (reference sequence). CDR3 sequence: CASSRQGRGSYGYTF. In nucleotides, the CDR3 is TGTGCCAGTAGTAGACAGGGCCGAGGATCCTATGGCTACACCTTC.

This rearrangement joins TRBV30 to TRBJ1-2; TRBD1 is a possible D gene (6 bases). The CDR3 consists of 11 residues. Looked up from germline, CDR1 is GTSNPN and CDR2 is SVGIG (reference sequence). V was clipped by 0 bases and J by 8 bases, with 7 bases between them. The CDR3 DNA reads TGTGCCTGGAGTGTAGGACAGGGCTACACCTTC. Residues: CAWSVGQGYTF.

This chain links TRBV18 with TRBJ1-4; D is unresolved. The CDR3 sequence is 14 residues long. Trimming took off 3 bases at V and 8 bases at J, with 13 bases between the two ends. CDR1 is KGHSH and CDR2 is LQKENI in the germline V gene. CDR3 nucleotide sequence: TGTGCCAGCTCACCGAGGCAGCCTAGGGAAAAACTGTTTTTT. As protein: CASSPRQPREKLFF. Variable domain in full (rest from reference TRBV18 and TRBJ1-4): NAGVMQNPRHLVRRRGQEARLRCSPMKGHSHVYWYRQLPEEGLKFMVYLQKENIIDESGMPKERFSAEFPKEGPSILRIQQVVRGDSAAYFCASSPRQPREKLFFGSGTQLSVL.

The rearrangement joins TRBV25-1 to TRBJ1-4, with 7 bases that match TRBD1. Per the germline V gene, CDR1 is MGHDK and CDR2 is SYGVNS. This CDR3 is 15 amino acids long. The junction had 8 bases not matched to a gene; V was cut back by 2 bases and J by 8 bases. The CDR3 DNA follows: TGTGCCAGCAGTGAACCGGACAGGACCACGGAAAAACTGTTTTTT. Its translation: CASSEPDRTTEKLFF.

The CDR3 reads CASSSPLAGRHTGELFF. The CDR3 DNA reads TGTGCCAGCAGCTCCCCCTTAGCGGGGAGACACACCGGGGAGCTGTTTTTT. This rearrangement joins TRBV7-6 to TRBJ2-2; 8 nucleotides align to TRBD2. This CDR3 has 17 residues. Germline CDR1 reads SGHVS; CDR2 reads FNYEAQ. V trimming: 4 bases; J trimming: 3 bases; junction bases outside the gene matches: 10.

The CDR3 bases are TGCAGTGCTAGTATCTCCGGTTACAGTAACACTGAAGCTTTCTTT. Translation: CSASISGYSNTEAFF. The chain carries TRBV20-1 and TRBJ1-1; no reliable D call. The germline V gene has CDR1 DFQATT and CDR2 SNEGSKA (reference sequence). V was clipped by 3 bases and J by 2 bases, with 16 bases between them. The CDR3 sequence is 15 residues long.

The chain couples TRBV18 to TRBJ2-3; D is ambiguous. V was trimmed by 3 bases and J by 1 base, leaving 11 bases between them. CDR1 is KGHSH and CDR2 is LQKENI in the germline V gene. This CDR3 has 15 residues. CDR3 sequence reads: CASSPWSTGTDTQYF. The CDR3, as DNA: TGTGCCAGCTCACCTTGGTCTACCGGCACAGATACGCAGTATTTT.

This clone was seen only a few times. The J gene is TRBJ1-6, the V gene TRBV11-2; 7 bases are a match to TRBD1. V was pared by 3 bases and J by 8 bases, with 7 bases of the junction left unmatched. The CDR3 runs to 15 residues. The V gene's germline CDR1 is SGHAT and CDR2 FQNNGV. CDR3 in amino acids: CASSFGQGGDSPLHF. In DNA form, the CDR3 reads TGTGCCAGCAGCTTTGGTCAGGGGGGTGATTCACCCCTCCACTTT.

This clone was observed a handful of times. The chain has TRBV30 and TRBJ2-7, with a tentative D call TRBD1 (6 bases). The germline CDR1 and CDR2 sequences are GTSNPN and SVGIG (reference sequence). Trimming took off 0 bases at V and 3 bases at J, with 15 bases between the two ends. The CDR3 runs to 15 residues. The CDR3 DNA reads TGTGCCTGGAGTGTAGGGCAGGGGACGGTCTACGAGCAGTACTTC. Translation gives CAWSVGQGTVYEQYF.

This chain links TRBV19 with TRBJ2-1; 9 bases line up with TRBD1. The CDR3 is made up of 14 amino acids. V lost 6 bases and J lost 9; bases outside the gene matches: 9. Germline values: CDR1 LNHDA, CDR2 SQIVND (reference sequence). Written as DNA, the CDR3 is TGTGCCAGTAGACAGGGACAGGGCCTGGGTGAGCAGTTCTTC. Translated, it gives CASRQGQGLGEQFF.

This clone was seen a few times. V is TRBV27 and J is TRBJ1-4, with a possible D match to TRBD1 (5 bases). The CDR3 sequence is 15 residues long. Germline V gene data show CDR1 as MNHEY and CDR2 as SMNVEV (reference sequence). The ends were cut back, 5 bases at V and 0 bases at J, with 10 bases in the middle. DNA for the CDR3: TGTGCCAGCAGTCACCCGGGGGCAACTAATGAAAAACTGTTTTTT. The encoded protein is CASSHPGATNEKLFF.

The chain employs TRBV7-3 and TRBJ2-2; possible D gene TRBD2, 5 bases. Germline V CDR1 and CDR2: SGHTA, FQGTGA. Between the trimmed V and J ends, which lost 1 base and 1 base, there was a span of 10 bases. This CDR3 region has 16 residues. CDR3 residues: CASSLNGNRNTGELFF. CDR3 coding DNA: TGTGCCAGCAGCTTAAACGGGAACCGGAACACCGGGGAGCTGTTTTTT.

The chain employs TRBV5-1 and TRBJ2-1; 9 nucleotides line up with TRBD1. V dropped 0 bases and J dropped 9; count of bases not matched to a gene: 10. CDR1 is SGHRS and CDR2 is YFSETQ in the germline V gene. CDR3 length: 16 amino acids. The CDR3 sequence: CASSLGETGGYGEQFF. The CDR3, as DNA: TGCGCCAGCAGCTTGGGAGAGACAGGGGGTTATGGTGAGCAGTTCTTC.

The chain couples TRBV19 to TRBJ2-3; 11 nucleotides match TRBD2. V shed 7 bases and J 2 bases; nucleotides not matched to a gene: 5. Germline loops: CDR1 LNHDA, CDR2 SQIVND (reference sequence). The CDR3 spans 15 residues. The CDR3 DNA sequence: TGTGCCAGTAACCCTAGCGGGGGGAACACAGATACGCAGTATTTT. It codes for CASNPSGGNTDTQYF.

This chain joins TRBV2 and TRBJ1-4; maybe TRBD1 (5 bases). There are 15 residues in the CDR3. The germline gives CDR1 SNHLY, CDR2 FYNNEI. The V and J ends lost 2 bases and 8 bases respectively, with 15 bases between them. The chain's CDR3 is CASSESWGSREKLFF. The CDR3 bases are TGTGCCAGCAGTGAAAGTTGGGGCAGTCGGGAAAAACTGTTTTTT.

This clone was observed many times. The sample holds other DNA sequences that translate to the same CDR3. V and J are TRBV12-3 or TRBV12-4 and TRBJ1-2; TRBD1 might be the D (5 bases). Deletions cut 2 bases from V and 7 bases from J, with 8 bases between. The CDR3 covers 12 residues. The CDR3 spells CASSLLGGGYTF. The CDR3 region has the DNA TGTGCCAGCAGTTTATTGGGGGGTGGCTACACCTTC.

V usage is TRBV13 and J usage is TRBJ1-1; weak D call: TRBD1 (5 bases). The CDR3 extends over 13 amino acids. V lost 7 bases and J 6 bases, leaving 15 bases between the germline ends. Germline CDR1 is PRHDT and CDR2 is FYEKMQ (reference sequence). The CDR3 loop reads CASIRIQGAEAFF. Written as DNA, the CDR3 is TGTGCCAGCATCCGGATCCAGGGTGCTGAAGCTTTCTTT.

The rearrangement uses TRBV7-2 and TRBJ2-3; TRBD2 aligns across 9 bases. The CDR3 has 18 amino acids. Looked up from germline, CDR1 is SGHTA and CDR2 is FQGNSA. V shed 1 base and J 4 bases; nucleotides not matched to a gene: 12. This CDR3 is CASSLDPISGGMPDTQYF. DNA of the CDR3: TGTGCCAGCAGCTTAGACCCGATTAGCGGGGGAATGCCAGATACGCAGTATTTT.

This clone appeared once. J is TRBJ2-7 and V is TRBV27; TRBD2 is a possible D gene (6 bases). With 5 bases removed from V and 2 bases from J, the gap between germline ends came to 19 bases. CDR3 length equals 16 residues. Germline V CDR1 and CDR2: MNHEY, SMNVEV (reference sequence). CDR3: CASSPVGGASPYEQYF. CDR3 nucleotide sequence: TGTGCCAGCAGTCCCGTTGGAGGGGCGTCCCCCTACGAGCAGTACTTC.

The chain has TRBV10-3 and TRBJ2-1; the match to TRBD2 covers 7 bases. The junction had 0 bases not matched to a gene; V was cut back by 6 bases and J by 7 bases. This CDR3 has 11 amino acids. Germline CDR1 ENHRY, CDR2 SYGVKD. The CDR3 DNA reads as TGTGCCATCAGGGGGGGGAATGAGCAGTTCTTC. Residues: CAIRGGNEQFF.

The V gene is TRBV6-6, the J gene TRBJ1-2; 7 positions agree with TRBD1. With V trimmed by 6 bases and J by 2 bases, 6 bases remained unmatched. Germline-derived CDR1 and CDR2 are MNHNY and SVGAGI (reference sequence). The CDR3 is 14 residues long. CDR3 sequence reads: CASRRQGENYGYTF. The CDR3 DNA reads TGTGCCAGCAGGAGGCAGGGGGAAAACTATGGCTACACCTTC.